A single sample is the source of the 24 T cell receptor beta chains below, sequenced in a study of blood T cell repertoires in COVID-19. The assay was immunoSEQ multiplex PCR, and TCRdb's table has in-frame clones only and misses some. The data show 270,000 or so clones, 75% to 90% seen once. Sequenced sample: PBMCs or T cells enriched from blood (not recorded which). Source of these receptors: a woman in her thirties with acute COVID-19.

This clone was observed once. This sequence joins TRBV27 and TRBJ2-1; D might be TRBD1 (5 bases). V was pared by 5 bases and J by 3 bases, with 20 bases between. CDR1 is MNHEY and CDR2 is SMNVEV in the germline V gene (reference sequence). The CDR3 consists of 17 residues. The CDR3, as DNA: TGTGCCAGCAGTCTCCGCGGTGCAGGGCTAATCTACAATGAGCAGTTCTTC. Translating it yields CASSLRGAGLIYNEQFF.

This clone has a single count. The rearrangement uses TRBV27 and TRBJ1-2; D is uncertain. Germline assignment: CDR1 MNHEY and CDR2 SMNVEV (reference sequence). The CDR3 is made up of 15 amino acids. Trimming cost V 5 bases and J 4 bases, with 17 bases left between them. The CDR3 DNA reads TGTGCCAGCAGTCCCAGGCGAGAAGGCCCCTATGGCTACACCTTC. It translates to CASSPRREGPYGYTF.

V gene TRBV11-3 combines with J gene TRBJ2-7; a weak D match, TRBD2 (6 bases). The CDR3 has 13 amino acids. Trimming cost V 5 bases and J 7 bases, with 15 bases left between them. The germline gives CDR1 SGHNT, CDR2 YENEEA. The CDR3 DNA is TGTGCCAGCAGCCCCGGGGGACTCGGGGAGCAGTACTTC. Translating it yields CASSPGGLGEQYF.

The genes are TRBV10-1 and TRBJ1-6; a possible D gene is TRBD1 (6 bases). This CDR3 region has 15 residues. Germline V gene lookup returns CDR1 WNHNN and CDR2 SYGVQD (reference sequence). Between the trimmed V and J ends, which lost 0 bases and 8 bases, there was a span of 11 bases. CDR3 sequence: CASSESTGIDSPLHF. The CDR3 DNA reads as TGCGCCAGCAGTGAGTCGACAGGAATTGATTCACCCCTCCACTTT.

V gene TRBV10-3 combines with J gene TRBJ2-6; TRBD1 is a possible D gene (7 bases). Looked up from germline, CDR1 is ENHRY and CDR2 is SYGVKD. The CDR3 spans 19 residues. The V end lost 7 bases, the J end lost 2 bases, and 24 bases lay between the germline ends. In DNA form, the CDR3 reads TGTGCCATCACCGATGGGCGCGGGACAGAGAAAACTGGGGCCAACGTCCTGACTTTC. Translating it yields CAITDGRGTEKTGANVLTF.

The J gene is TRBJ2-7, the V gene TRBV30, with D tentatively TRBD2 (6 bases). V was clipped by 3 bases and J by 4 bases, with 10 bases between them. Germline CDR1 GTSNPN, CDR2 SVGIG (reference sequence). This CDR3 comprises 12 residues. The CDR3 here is CAWSGDLYEQYF. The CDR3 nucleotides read TGTGCCTGGAGCGGGGACTTATACGAGCAGTACTTC.

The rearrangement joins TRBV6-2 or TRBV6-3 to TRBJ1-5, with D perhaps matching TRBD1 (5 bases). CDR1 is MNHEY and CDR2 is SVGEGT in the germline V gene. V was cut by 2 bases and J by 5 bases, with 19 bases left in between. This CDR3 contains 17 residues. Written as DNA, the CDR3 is TGTGCCAGCAGTTACGAACTTGGCCAAGGGGATGATCAGCCCCAGCATTTT. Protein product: CASSYELGQGDDQPQHF.

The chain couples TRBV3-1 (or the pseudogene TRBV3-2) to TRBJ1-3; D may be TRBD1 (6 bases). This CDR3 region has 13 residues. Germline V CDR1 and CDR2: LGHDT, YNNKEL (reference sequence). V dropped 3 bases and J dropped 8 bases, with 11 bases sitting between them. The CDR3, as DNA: TGTGCCAGCAGCCAGGATACAGGGTACACCATATATTTT. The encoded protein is CASSQDTGYTIYF.

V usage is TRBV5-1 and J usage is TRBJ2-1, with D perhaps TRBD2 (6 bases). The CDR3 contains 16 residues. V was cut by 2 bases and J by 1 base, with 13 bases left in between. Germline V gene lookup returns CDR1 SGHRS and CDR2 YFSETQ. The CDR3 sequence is CASSFSGTGSYNEQFF. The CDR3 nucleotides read TGCGCCAGCAGCTTCTCCGGGACTGGTTCCTACAATGAGCAGTTCTTC.

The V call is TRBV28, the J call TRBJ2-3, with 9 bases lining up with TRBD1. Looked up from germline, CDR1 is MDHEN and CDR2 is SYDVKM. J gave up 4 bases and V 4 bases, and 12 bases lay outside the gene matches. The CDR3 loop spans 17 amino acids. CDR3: CASSYPQDRGGADTQYF. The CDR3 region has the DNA TGTGCCAGCAGTTACCCCCAGGACAGGGGAGGGGCAGATACGCAGTATTTT. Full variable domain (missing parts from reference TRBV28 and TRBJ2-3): DVKVTQSSRYLVKRTGEKVFLECVQDMDHENMFWYRQDPGLGLRLIYFSYDVKMKEKGDIPEGYSVSREKKERFSLILESASTNQTSMYLCASSYPQDRGGADTQYFGPGTRLTVL.

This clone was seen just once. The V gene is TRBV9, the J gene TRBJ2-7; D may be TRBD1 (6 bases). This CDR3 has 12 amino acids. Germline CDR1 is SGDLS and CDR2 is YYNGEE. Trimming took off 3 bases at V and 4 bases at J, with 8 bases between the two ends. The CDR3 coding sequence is TGTGCCAGCAGCGAGACAGGTTACGAGCAGTACTTC. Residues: CASSETGYEQYF.

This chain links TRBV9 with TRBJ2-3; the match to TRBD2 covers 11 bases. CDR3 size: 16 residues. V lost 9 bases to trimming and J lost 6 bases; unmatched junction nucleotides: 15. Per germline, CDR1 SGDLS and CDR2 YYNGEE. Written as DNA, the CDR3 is TGTGCCAAGGCCCTAGCGGGAGGCCTCTGCTGGGATACGCAGTATTTT. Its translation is CAKALAGGLCWDTQYF.

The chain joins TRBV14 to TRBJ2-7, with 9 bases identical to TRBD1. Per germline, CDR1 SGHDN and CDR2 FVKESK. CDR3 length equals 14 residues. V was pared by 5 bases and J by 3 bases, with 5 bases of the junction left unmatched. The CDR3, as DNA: TGTGCCAGCAGCTATGGGACAGGGAACTACGAGCAGTACTTC. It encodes CASSYGTGNYEQYF.

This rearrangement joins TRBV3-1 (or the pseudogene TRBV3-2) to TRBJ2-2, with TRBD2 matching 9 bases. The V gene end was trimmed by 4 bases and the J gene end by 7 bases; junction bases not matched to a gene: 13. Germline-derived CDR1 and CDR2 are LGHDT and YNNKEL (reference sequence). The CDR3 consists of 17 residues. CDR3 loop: CASSPQPAGGGGGELFF. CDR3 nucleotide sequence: TGTGCCAGCAGCCCCCAACCAGCGGGGGGCGGTGGCGGGGAGCTGTTTTTT.

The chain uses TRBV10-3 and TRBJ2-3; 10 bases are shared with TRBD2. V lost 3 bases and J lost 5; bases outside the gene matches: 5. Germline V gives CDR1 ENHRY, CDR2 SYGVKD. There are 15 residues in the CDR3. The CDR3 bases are TGTGCCATCAGTGATGTAGCGGGAGGTCAAGATACGCAGTATTTT. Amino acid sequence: CAISDVAGGQDTQYF.

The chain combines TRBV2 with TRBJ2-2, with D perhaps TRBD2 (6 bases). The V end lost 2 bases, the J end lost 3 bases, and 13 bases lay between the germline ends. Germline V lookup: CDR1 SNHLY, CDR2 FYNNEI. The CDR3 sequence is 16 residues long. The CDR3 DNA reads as TGTGCCAGCAGTGAAACGGGGGACTCCTACACCGGGGAGCTGTTTTTT. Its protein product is CASSETGDSYTGELFF.

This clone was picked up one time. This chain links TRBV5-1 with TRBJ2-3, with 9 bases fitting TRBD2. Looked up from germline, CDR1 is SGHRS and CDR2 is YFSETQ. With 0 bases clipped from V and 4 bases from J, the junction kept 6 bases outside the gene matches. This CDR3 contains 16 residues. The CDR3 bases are TGCGCCAGCAGCTTGGAAGGGCGGGAGGGCCCAGATACGCAGTATTTT. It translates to CASSLEGREGPDTQYF.

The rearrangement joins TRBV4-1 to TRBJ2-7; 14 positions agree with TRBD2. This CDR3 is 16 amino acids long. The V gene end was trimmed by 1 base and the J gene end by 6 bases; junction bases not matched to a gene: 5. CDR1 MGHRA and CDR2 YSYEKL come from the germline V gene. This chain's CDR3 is CASSQGRGLAGVEQYF. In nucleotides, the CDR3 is TGCGCCAGCAGCCAAGGACGGGGACTAGCGGGAGTCGAGCAGTACTTC.

CDR3 region: CASSRGLAGLYEQFF. CDR3 coding DNA: TGTGCCAGCAGCCGGGGACTAGCGGGTTTGTATGAGCAGTTCTTC. The genes are TRBV27 and TRBJ2-1; 12 nucleotides line up with TRBD2. In germline, CDR1 is MNHEY, CDR2 SMNVEV (reference sequence). The CDR3 totals 15 residues. J was trimmed by 8 bases and V by 6 bases; bases with no gene match: 8.

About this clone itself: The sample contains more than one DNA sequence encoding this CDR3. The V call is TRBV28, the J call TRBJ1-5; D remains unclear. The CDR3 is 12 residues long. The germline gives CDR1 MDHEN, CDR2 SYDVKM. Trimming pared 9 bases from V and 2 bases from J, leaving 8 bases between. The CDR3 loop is CASRSGNQPQHF. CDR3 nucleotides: TGTGCCAGTAGGAGTGGCAATCAGCCCCAGCATTTT.

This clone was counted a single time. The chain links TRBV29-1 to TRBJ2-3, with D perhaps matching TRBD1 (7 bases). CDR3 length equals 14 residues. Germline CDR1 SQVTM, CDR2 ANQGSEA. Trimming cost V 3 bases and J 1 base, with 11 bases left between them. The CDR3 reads CSVDPRGGTDTQYF. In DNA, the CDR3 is TGCAGCGTTGACCCCAGGGGGGGCACAGATACGCAGTATTTT.

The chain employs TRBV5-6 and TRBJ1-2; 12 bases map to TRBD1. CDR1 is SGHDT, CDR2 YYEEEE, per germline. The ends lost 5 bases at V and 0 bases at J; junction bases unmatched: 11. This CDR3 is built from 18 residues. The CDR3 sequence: CASRGAGTGGKANYGYTF. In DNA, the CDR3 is TGTGCCAGCAGGGGGGCCGGGACAGGGGGCAAAGCTAACTATGGCTACACCTTC.

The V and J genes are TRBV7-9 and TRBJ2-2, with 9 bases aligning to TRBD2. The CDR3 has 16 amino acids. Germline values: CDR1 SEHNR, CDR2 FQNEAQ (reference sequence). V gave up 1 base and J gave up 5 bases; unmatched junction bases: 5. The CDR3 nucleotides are TGTGCCAGCAGCTTAGGGCTAGCGGGACTAACCGGGGAGCTGTTTTTT. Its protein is CASSLGLAGLTGELFF.

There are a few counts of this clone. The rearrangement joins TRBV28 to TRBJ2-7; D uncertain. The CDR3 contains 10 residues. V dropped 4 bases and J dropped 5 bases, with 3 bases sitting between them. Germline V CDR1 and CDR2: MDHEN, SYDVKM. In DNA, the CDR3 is TGTGCCAGCAGTTACAACGAGCAGTACTTC. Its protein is CASSYNEQYF.